Presented here are 21 T cell receptor beta chains from one specimen sequenced in a study of CD8 T cells in Susac syndrome. Reverse transcription of roughly 0.5 to 1 ug RNA was performed with random hexamers. MiXCR, applied by TCRdb to the immunoSEQ multiplex PCR reads, yields one record per CDR3 protein. The data hold about 130,000 distinct CDR3 sequences, with around 94% observed a single time. Sample: CD8+ T cells from PBMCs. These receptors came from a human donor with Susac syndrome.

This chain connects TRBV20-1 to TRBJ1-3; D is ambiguous. CDR3 size: 13 residues. Trimming removed 5 bases from V and 0 bases from J, with 8 bases in between. CDR1 and CDR2 from the germline V gene are DFQATT and SNEGSKA (reference sequence). CDR3 region: CSAVQNSGNTIYF. The CDR3 DNA sequence: TGCAGTGCTGTACAGAACTCTGGAAACACCATATATTTT.

This chain joins TRBV9 and TRBJ1-2, with a tentative D call TRBD1 (6 bases). V was cut by 1 base and J by 4 bases, with 20 bases left in between. This CDR3 contains 17 residues. The V gene's germline CDR1 is SGDLS and CDR2 YYNGEE. The CDR3 nucleotides are TGTGCCAGCAGCGTACACCGCGAACAGGGTTCGAGCTATGGCTACACCTTC. Its translation: CASSVHREQGSSYGYTF.

Here the CDR3 reads CASSQAPAGSSYNEQFF. The CDR3 DNA sequence: TGCGCCAGCAGCCAAGCCCCAGCGGGAAGCTCCTACAATGAGCAGTTCTTC. This chain connects TRBV4-3 to TRBJ2-1; 7 nucleotides agree with TRBD2. CDR3 length: 17 amino acids. The V gene end was trimmed by 1 base and the J gene end by 0 bases; junction bases not matched to a gene: 6. Germline V gives CDR1 LGHNA, CDR2 YSLEER.

This clonotype showed up just once. The rearrangement joins TRBV7-9 to TRBJ1-4; no reliable D call. Per the germline V gene, CDR1 is SEHNR and CDR2 is FQNEAQ (reference sequence). The CDR3 covers 15 residues. The ends were cut back, 5 bases at V and 5 bases at J, with 15 bases in the middle. This CDR3 is CASSPLVGLNEKLFF. CDR3 coding DNA: TGTGCCAGCAGCCCCCTGGTAGGATTGAATGAAAAACTGTTTTTT.

The chain couples TRBV7-9 to TRBJ2-7; D call uncertain. The CDR3 loop spans 15 amino acids. V was clipped by 5 bases and J by 2 bases, with 16 bases between them. Germline V gene lookup returns CDR1 SEHNR and CDR2 FQNEAQ (reference sequence). CDR3 nucleotides: TGTGCCAGCAGCCCAGATGGCGCAGTTACCTACGAGCAGTACTTC. Translation gives CASSPDGAVTYEQYF.

Here the CDR3 reads CASSQGGQPQHF. CDR3 DNA sequence: TGTGCCAGCAGCCAGGGGGGTCAGCCCCAGCATTTT. This rearrangement joins TRBV13 to TRBJ1-5; 7 bases match TRBD1. The CDR3 consists of 12 residues. V trimming: 5 bases; J trimming: 6 bases; junction bases outside the gene matches: 1. Germline CDR1 and CDR2: PRHDT and FYEKMQ (reference sequence).

V gene TRBV19 combines with J gene TRBJ2-7, with D perhaps matching TRBD1 (6 bases). The CDR3 has 15 residues. V lost 5 bases and J 2 bases, leaving 16 bases between the germline ends. Germline values: CDR1 LNHDA, CDR2 SQIVND (reference sequence). The CDR3 coding sequence is TGTGCCAGTAGTTCTGGGGGCCTCCAGACCTACGAGCAGTACTTC. It codes for CASSSGGLQTYEQYF.

The chain has TRBV4-1 and TRBJ2-7; D may be TRBD1 (6 bases). CDR3 length: 14 amino acids. V gave up 1 base and J gave up 0 bases, with 7 bases separating them. The germline gives CDR1 MGHRA, CDR2 YSYEKL. CDR3 loop: CASSQADSSYEQYF. In nucleotides, the CDR3 is TGCGCCAGCAGCCAAGCGGACAGCTCCTACGAGCAGTACTTC.

This clonotype was recorded only once. The chain couples TRBV20-1 to TRBJ1-2, with D perhaps matching TRBD1 (5 bases). This CDR3 is built from 15 residues. Germline V gives CDR1 DFQATT, CDR2 SNEGSKA (reference sequence). V lost 0 bases and J 8 bases, leaving 19 bases between the germline ends. CDR3 sequence reads: CSARDVRGREGGYTF. The DNA of the CDR3 is TGCAGTGCTAGAGATGTCCGGGGGAGGGAGGGCGGCTACACCTTC.

The chain couples TRBV7-3 to TRBJ1-1; no clear D. This CDR3 spans 14 amino acids. The V gene's germline CDR1 is SGHTA and CDR2 FQGTGA. V lost 5 bases to trimming and J lost 5 bases, with 15 bases between them. The CDR3: CASSPDSGWTEAFF. The CDR3 DNA is TGTGCCAGCAGCCCAGACTCGGGGTGGACTGAAGCTTTCTTT.

The chain carries TRBV18 and TRBJ2-3, with D uncertain. This CDR3 spans 13 amino acids. Trimming pared 6 bases from V and 0 bases from J, leaving 7 bases between. CDR1 and CDR2 from the germline V gene are KGHSH and LQKENI. CDR3 protein: CASSLSSTDTQYF. In DNA, the CDR3 is TGTGCCAGCTCGCTGTCTAGCACAGATACGCAGTATTTT.

The chain uses TRBV14 and TRBJ1-1; TRBD1 is a possible D gene (6 bases). Germline CDR1 SGHDN, CDR2 FVKESK. The germline V and J ends were trimmed by 10 bases and 5 bases, with 14 bases remaining between them. This CDR3 region has 12 residues. The CDR3 nucleotides read TGTGCCACTACATTCGGGACAACTGAAGCTTTCTTT. This codes for CATTFGTTEAFF.

The chain recombines TRBV6-5 with TRBJ1-1; 10 bases are shared with TRBD1. Germline V gene sequence: CDR1 MNHEY, CDR2 SVGAGI. Trimming removed 2 bases from V and 2 bases from J; junction bases left unmatched: 2. CDR3 length equals 15 residues. For the CDR3, the DNA is TGTGCCAGCAGTTACGACAGGGGGCGAAACACTGAAGCTTTCTTT. This gives the protein CASSYDRGRNTEAFF.

The CDR3, as DNA: TGTGCCAGCAGCATGAGCGGGGGGGCTGGAGATACGCAGTATTTT. Protein product: CASSMSGGAGDTQYF. The rearrangement uses TRBV9 and TRBJ2-3; 10 nucleotides align to TRBD2. Germline V gene sequence: CDR1 SGDLS, CDR2 YYNGEE. The CDR3 totals 15 residues. V was pared by 4 bases and J by 5 bases, with 7 bases of the junction left unmatched.

V and J are TRBV12-3 or TRBV12-4 and TRBJ2-3, with D uncertain. The CDR3 has 15 residues. Trimming pared 3 bases from V and 2 bases from J, leaving 12 bases between. The CDR3 sequence is CASSLAFDTTDTQYF. CDR3 bases: TGTGCCAGCAGTTTGGCTTTTGACACCACAGATACGCAGTATTTT.

This clonotype was detected only once. The V call is TRBV30, the J call TRBJ1-5; 8 bases are a match to TRBD1. The CDR3 loop spans 15 amino acids. V dropped 3 bases and J dropped 0; count of bases not matched to a gene: 4. Germline CDR1 reads GTSNPN; CDR2 reads SVGIG (reference sequence). The CDR3 is CAWSRDRNSNQPQHF. DNA for the CDR3: TGTGCCTGGAGCAGGGACAGGAATAGCAATCAGCCCCAGCATTTT. The full variable domain, its missing parts supplied by reference TRBV30 and TRBJ1-5, is SQTIHQWPATLVQPVGSPLSLECTVEGTSNPNLYWYRQAAGRGLQLLFYSVGIGQISSEVPQNLSASRPQDRQFILSSKKLLLSDSGFYLCAWSRDRNSNQPQHFGDGTRLSIL.

V and J are TRBV6-6 and TRBJ1-2; D call uncertain. The V gene lost 5 bases and the J gene lost 0 bases, with 10 bases spanning the gap. This CDR3 contains 14 residues. Looked up from germline, CDR1 is MNHNY and CDR2 is SVGAGI (reference sequence). The CDR3 here is CASSSPLTNYGYTF. In nucleotides, the CDR3 is TGTGCCAGCAGTAGCCCTTTGACTAACTATGGCTACACCTTC.

The rearrangement joins TRBV6-2 or TRBV6-3 to TRBJ1-1; D uncertain. CDR1 is MNHEY and CDR2 is SVGEGT in the germline V gene. This CDR3 is built from 14 residues. V was cut by 6 bases and J by 4 bases, with 15 bases left in between. The CDR3 nucleotides read TGTGCCAGCAGCTCCGCGGTGGGTAGCACTGAAGCTTTCTTT. This codes for CASSSAVGSTEAFF.

CDR3 protein: CASSQDEGGQAYSNQPQHF. CDR3 DNA: TGTGCCAGCAGCCAAGATGAGGGGGGACAGGCCTATAGCAATCAGCCCCAGCATTTT. V usage is TRBV14 and J usage is TRBJ1-5, with 8 positions matching TRBD1. Germline CDR1 is SGHDN and CDR2 is FVKESK. J was trimmed by 0 bases and V by 0 bases; bases with no gene match: 10. CDR3 length equals 19 residues.

The chain carries TRBV29-1 and TRBJ2-4; D gene uncertain. Germline-derived CDR1 and CDR2 are SQVTM and ANQGSEA. The CDR3 runs 13 residues. Deletions cut 2 bases from V and 6 bases from J, with 11 bases between. This chain's CDR3 is CSVESGLGNIQYF. CDR3 sequence (DNA): TGCAGCGTTGAATCCGGGCTAGGAAACATTCAGTACTTC.

V is TRBV6-1 and J is TRBJ1-2, with D possibly matching TRBD1 (5 bases). The CDR3 extends over 18 amino acids. Germline CDR1 and CDR2: MNHNS and SASEGT. The V end lost 5 bases, the J end lost 0 bases, and 22 bases lay between the germline ends. The CDR3 is CASSKGPKTDLANYGYTF. CDR3 coding DNA: TGTGCCAGCAGTAAGGGACCGAAGACGGATCTAGCTAACTATGGCTACACCTTC.